The rows below give T cell receptor beta chains drawn from one sample of a study of OX40 agonist ivuxolimab in advanced cancers. The assay was immunoSEQ multiplex PCR, and TCRdb's table has in-frame clones only and misses some. This table holds about 76,000 clones, about 82% found once. The sequencing used CD4+ or CD8+ T cells sorted from blood, collected in a trial of the OX40 agonist ivuxolimab. These receptors were obtained from an adult with an advanced solid tumor such as melanoma, head and neck, liver or kidney cancer. Each CDR3 is given with its conserved first and last residue. The order of the fields is V gene, clone size, D gene, J gene, CDR3 protein, CDR3 DNA. The D gene is left open where the match is weak. Size values are once, few and many counts, or a class for expanded clones, and some rows have none.

v_call: TRBV25-1; clone_size: -; d_call: -; j_call: TRBJ1-3; cdr3_aa: CASSEVGSLSGNTIYF; cdr3_nt: TGTGCCAGCAGTGAAGTTGGGTCCCTCTCTGGAAACACCATATATTTT
v_call: TRBV5-8; clone_size: -; d_call: TRBD1; j_call: TRBJ2-3; cdr3_aa: CASSQGDRFFRSTDTQYF; cdr3_nt: TGTGCCAGCAGCCAGGGGGACAGATTTTTTCGTAGCACAGATACGCAGTATTTT
v_call: TRBV11-1; clone_size: -; d_call: TRBD1; j_call: TRBJ2-3; cdr3_aa: CASSGRGQGVYLGTDTQYF; cdr3_nt: TGTGCCAGCAGCGGCCGTGGACAGGGGGTTTATTTGGGAACAGATACGCAGTATTTT
v_call: TRBV6-5; clone_size: -; d_call: -; j_call: TRBJ2-3; cdr3_aa: CASSYPGLSTDTQYF; cdr3_nt: TGTGCCAGCAGTTACCCGGGCCTCTCCACAGATACGCAGTATTTT
v_call: TRBV29-1; clone_size: -; d_call: -; j_call: TRBJ2-3; cdr3_aa: CSVAQGSPTDTQYF; cdr3_nt: TGCAGCGTAGCACAGGGAAGTCCGACAGATACGCAGTATTTT
v_call: TRBV7-3; clone_size: -; d_call: -; j_call: TRBJ2-1; cdr3_aa: CASSLNPGTYNEQFF; cdr3_nt: TGTGCCAGCAGCTTAAACCCGGGGACCTACAATGAGCAGTTCTTC
v_call: TRBV7-2; clone_size: -; d_call: -; j_call: TRBJ1-4; cdr3_aa: CASSGREYEKLFF; cdr3_nt: TGTGCCAGCAGCGGAAGGGAGTATGAAAAACTGTTTTTT
v_call: TRBV18; clone_size: -; d_call: -; j_call: TRBJ2-5; cdr3_aa: CASSPGGTQYF; cdr3_nt: TGTGCCAGCTCTCCCGGAGGGACCCAGTACTTC
v_call: TRBV14; clone_size: few; d_call: -; j_call: TRBJ1-2; cdr3_aa: CASSQDGHQVVGYTF; cdr3_nt: TGTGCCAGCAGCCAAGATGGGCACCAGGTAGTTGGCTACACCTTC
v_call: TRBV7-2; clone_size: once; d_call: TRBD1; j_call: TRBJ2-5; cdr3_aa: CASSSKGQKQETQYF; cdr3_nt: TGTGCCAGCAGCTCGAAGGGACAGAAACAAGAGACCCAGTACTTC
v_call: TRBV5-1; clone_size: -; d_call: -; j_call: TRBJ2-5; cdr3_aa: CASSFQGGEETQYF; cdr3_nt: TGCGCCAGCAGCTTCCAGGGTGGCGAAGAGACCCAGTACTTC
v_call: TRBV27; clone_size: -; d_call: TRBD2; j_call: TRBJ2-3; cdr3_aa: CAARSGGQTDTQYF; cdr3_nt: TGTGCCGCACGTTCGGGGGGGCAGACAGATACGCAGTATTTT
v_call: TRBV27; clone_size: -; d_call: TRBD1; j_call: TRBJ1-1; cdr3_aa: CASSPRTGNTEAFF; cdr3_nt: TGTGCCAGCAGTCCCCGGACAGGGAACACTGAAGCTTTCTTT
v_call: TRBV5-1; clone_size: -; d_call: -; j_call: TRBJ2-6; cdr3_aa: CASSLDPVVSGANVLTF; cdr3_nt: TGCGCCAGCAGCTTGGATCCAGTAGTCTCTGGGGCCAACGTCCTGACTTTC
v_call: TRBV4-2; clone_size: -; d_call: -; j_call: TRBJ1-5; cdr3_aa: CASSQESAVVIPNQPQHF; cdr3_nt: TGTGCCAGCAGCCAAGAATCGGCAGTAGTCATACCCAATCAGCCCCAGCATTTT
v_call: TRBV14; clone_size: -; d_call: -; j_call: TRBJ1-4; cdr3_aa: CASSQVVGGGEKLFF; cdr3_nt: TGTGCCAGCAGCCAAGTAGTCGGGGGAGGGGAAAAACTGTTTTTT
v_call: TRBV19; clone_size: once; d_call: -; j_call: TRBJ1-2; cdr3_aa: CASSIVLANYGYTF; cdr3_nt: TGTGCCAGTAGTATAGTTCTAGCGAACTATGGCTACACCTTC
v_call: TRBV18; clone_size: -; d_call: TRBD1; j_call: TRBJ2-1; cdr3_aa: CASSLGQNEQFF; cdr3_nt: TGTGCCAGCTCACTGGGACAGAATGAGCAGTTCTTC
v_call: TRBV5-1; clone_size: -; d_call: TRBD1; j_call: TRBJ2-1; cdr3_aa: CASSSQGQAYNEQFF; cdr3_nt: TGCGCCAGCAGCTCTCAGGGACAGGCCTACAATGAGCAGTTCTTC
v_call: TRBV19; clone_size: -; d_call: TRBD1; j_call: TRBJ2-7; cdr3_aa: CASSMHRGYEQYF; cdr3_nt: TGTGCCAGTAGTATGCACAGGGGGTACGAGCAGTACTTC
v_call: TRBV18; clone_size: -; d_call: -; j_call: TRBJ2-7; cdr3_aa: CASSPPIEQYF; cdr3_nt: TGTGCCAGCTCACCCCCTATCGAGCAGTACTTC
v_call: TRBV19; clone_size: -; d_call: TRBD2; j_call: TRBJ2-2; cdr3_aa: CASLAGGYTGELFF; cdr3_nt: TGTGCCAGTCTAGCGGGGGGTTACACCGGGGAGCTGTTTTTT
v_call: TRBV29-1; clone_size: -; d_call: TRBD1; j_call: TRBJ1-1; cdr3_aa: CSVEGLQGLGRSFF; cdr3_nt: TGCAGCGTTGAAGGGTTACAGGGGTTAGGGCGGTCTTTCTTT
v_call: TRBV6-5; clone_size: -; d_call: -; j_call: TRBJ1-5; cdr3_aa: CASGAGNQPQHF; cdr3_nt: TGTGCCAGCGGGGCGGGGAATCAGCCCCAGCATTTT
v_call: TRBV2; clone_size: -; d_call: -; j_call: TRBJ1-3; cdr3_aa: CASTAPADPKMSGNTIYF; cdr3_nt: TGTGCCAGCACGGCTCCGGCAGATCCTAAAATGTCTGGAAACACCATATATTTT
v_call: TRBV4-1; clone_size: -; d_call: -; j_call: TRBJ1-2; cdr3_aa: CASSQDLGGRGDYGYTF; cdr3_nt: TGCGCCAGCAGCCAAGATCTAGGGGGGCGCGGCGACTATGGCTACACCTTC
v_call: TRBV29-1; clone_size: once; d_call: TRBD2; j_call: TRBJ2-5; cdr3_aa: CSVDRGLAGRETQYF; cdr3_nt: TGCAGCGTTGATCGAGGACTAGCGGGACGGGAGACCCAGTACTTC
v_call: TRBV29-1; clone_size: -; d_call: -; j_call: TRBJ1-2; cdr3_aa: CSVGGEEGYTF; cdr3_nt: TGCAGCGTCGGGGGGGAGGAAGGCTACACCTTC
v_call: TRBV18; clone_size: -; d_call: -; j_call: TRBJ1-1; cdr3_aa: CASSIEEQGKGAFF; cdr3_nt: TGTGCCAGCTCAATCGAAGAACAGGGTAAGGGGGCTTTCTTT
v_call: TRBV7-2; clone_size: few; d_call: -; j_call: TRBJ1-1; cdr3_aa: CASLPRRGGDTEAFF; cdr3_nt: TGTGCCAGCTTACCCCGCCGGGGGGGGGACACTGAAGCTTTCTTT
v_call: TRBV19; clone_size: -; d_call: TRBD2; j_call: TRBJ2-1; cdr3_aa: CASSGTSGAEQFF; cdr3_nt: TGTGCCAGTAGTGGAACTAGCGGGGCTGAGCAGTTCTTC
v_call: TRBV7-9; clone_size: -; d_call: -; j_call: TRBJ2-7; cdr3_aa: CASSSAYEQYF; cdr3_nt: TGTGCCAGCAGCTCGGCCTACGAGCAGTACTTC
v_call: TRBV5-4; clone_size: -; d_call: -; j_call: TRBJ1-6; cdr3_aa: CASSGRNYSPLHF; cdr3_nt: TGTGCCAGCAGTGGCAGGAACTATTCACCCCTCCACTTT
v_call: TRBV30; clone_size: -; d_call: TRBD1; j_call: TRBJ2-4; cdr3_aa: CAWSAWDRKNIQYF; cdr3_nt: TGTGCCTGGAGTGCTTGGGACAGAAAAAACATTCAGTACTTC
v_call: TRBV10-3; clone_size: -; d_call: TRBD1; j_call: TRBJ2-6; cdr3_aa: CAITGGSGANVLTF; cdr3_nt: TGTGCCATAACAGGGGGCTCTGGGGCCAACGTCCTGACTTTC
v_call: TRBV6-5; clone_size: -; d_call: -; j_call: TRBJ1-1; cdr3_aa: CASRRNMNTEAFF; cdr3_nt: TGTGCCAGCAGACGGAACATGAACACTGAAGCTTTCTTT
v_call: TRBV19; clone_size: -; d_call: -; j_call: TRBJ2-3; cdr3_aa: CASSNGQASTDTQYF; cdr3_nt: TGTGCCAGTAGTAATGGGCAAGCTAGCACAGATACGCAGTATTTT
v_call: TRBV5-6; clone_size: -; d_call: TRBD2; j_call: TRBJ2-3; cdr3_aa: CASSLGRGGTDTQYF; cdr3_nt: TGTGCCAGCAGCCTCGGGCGGGGGGGCACAGATACGCAGTATTTT
v_call: TRBV19; clone_size: -; d_call: TRBD2; j_call: TRBJ2-7; cdr3_aa: CASSQAGGSSYEQYF; cdr3_nt: TGTGCCAGTAGTCAAGCGGGGGGCTCCTCCTACGAGCAGTACTTC
v_call: TRBV5-6; clone_size: -; d_call: TRBD1; j_call: TRBJ1-2; cdr3_aa: CASSLAGTEYGYTF; cdr3_nt: TGTGCCAGCAGCTTGGCCGGGACAGAATATGGCTACACCTTC
v_call: TRBV10-3; clone_size: -; d_call: TRBD1; j_call: TRBJ2-2; cdr3_aa: CAISAGGMGTGELFF; cdr3_nt: TGTGCCATCAGTGCAGGGGGAATGGGGACCGGGGAGCTGTTTTTT
v_call: TRBV18; clone_size: -; d_call: TRBD2; j_call: TRBJ2-1; cdr3_aa: CASSPLAGGYNEQFF; cdr3_nt: TGTGCCAGCTCACCGCTAGCGGGGGGGTACAATGAGCAGTTCTTC
v_call: TRBV13; clone_size: -; d_call: -; j_call: TRBJ1-2; cdr3_aa: CASSLEVSDYGYTF; cdr3_nt: TGTGCCAGCAGCTTAGAGGTGTCAGACTATGGCTACACCTTC
v_call: TRBV7-2; clone_size: -; d_call: TRBD1; j_call: TRBJ2-5; cdr3_aa: CASTVGQGGKETQYF; cdr3_nt: TGTGCCAGCACCGTCGGACAGGGAGGAAAAGAGACCCAGTACTTC
v_call: TRBV18; clone_size: -; d_call: TRBD2; j_call: TRBJ2-5; cdr3_aa: CASSPGFGGEETQYF; cdr3_nt: TGTGCCAGCTCACCAGGGTTCGGGGGGGAAGAGACCCAGTACTTC
v_call: TRBV7-8; clone_size: once; d_call: -; j_call: TRBJ1-5; cdr3_aa: CASSLRGDSNQPQHF; cdr3_nt: TGTGCCAGCAGCTTACGGGGGGATAGCAATCAGCCCCAGCATTTT
v_call: TRBV10-3; clone_size: -; d_call: TRBD2; j_call: TRBJ2-3; cdr3_aa: CAISGTSGDTDTQYF; cdr3_nt: TGTGCCATCAGCGGGACTAGCGGGGACACAGATACGCAGTATTTT
v_call: TRBV7-9; clone_size: -; d_call: -; j_call: TRBJ1-6; cdr3_aa: CASSLEGGSPLHF; cdr3_nt: TGTGCCAGCAGCTTAGAGGGGGGATCACCCCTCCACTTT
v_call: TRBV27; clone_size: few; d_call: TRBD1; j_call: TRBJ2-7; cdr3_aa: CASSPGTGRYF; cdr3_nt: TGTGCCAGCAGTCCTGGGACAGGGCGGTACTTT
v_call: TRBV6-5; clone_size: -; d_call: TRBD1; j_call: TRBJ1-1; cdr3_aa: CASSYDRGEAEAFF; cdr3_nt: TGTGCCAGCAGTTATGACAGGGGGGAGGCTGAAGCTTTCTTT
v_call: TRBV5-4; clone_size: -; d_call: TRBD2; j_call: TRBJ2-4; cdr3_aa: CASSRGLAGGKGNNIQYF; cdr3_nt: TGTGCCAGCAGCCGGGGACTAGCGGGGGGCAAGGGCAACAACATTCAGTACTTC
v_call: TRBV10-3; clone_size: -; d_call: -; j_call: TRBJ2-7; cdr3_aa: CAISAGSSYEQYF; cdr3_nt: TGTGCCATCAGTGCAGGGAGCTCCTACGAGCAGTACTTC